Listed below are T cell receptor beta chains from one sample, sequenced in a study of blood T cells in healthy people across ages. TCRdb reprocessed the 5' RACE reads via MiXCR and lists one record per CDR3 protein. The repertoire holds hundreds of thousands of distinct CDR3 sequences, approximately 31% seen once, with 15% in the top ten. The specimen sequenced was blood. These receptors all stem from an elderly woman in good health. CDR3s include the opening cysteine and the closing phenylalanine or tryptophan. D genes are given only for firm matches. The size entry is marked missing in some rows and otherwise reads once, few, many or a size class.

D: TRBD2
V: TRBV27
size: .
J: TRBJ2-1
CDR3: CASSLSPSGRYNEQFF
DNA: TGTGCCAGCAGTTTATCGCCTAGCGGGAGGTACAATGAGCAGTTCTTC

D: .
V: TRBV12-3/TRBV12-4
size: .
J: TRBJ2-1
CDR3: CASSFGLATYNEQFF
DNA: TGTGCCAGCAGTTTTGGGCTGGCGACCTACAATGAGCAGTTCTTC

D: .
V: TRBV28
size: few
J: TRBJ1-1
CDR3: CASSFLRGGMVTEAFF
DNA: TGTGCCAGCAGTTTTCTTCGGGGCGGAATGGTTACTGAAGCTTTCTTT

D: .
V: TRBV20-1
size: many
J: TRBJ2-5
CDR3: CSARDEGRRETQYF
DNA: TGCAGTGCTAGAGATGAGGGGAGGCGGGAGACCCAGTACTTC

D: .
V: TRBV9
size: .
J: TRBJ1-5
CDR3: CASSIAPDTSTPQHF
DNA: TGTGCCAGCAGCATAGCTCCGGACACCTCCACGCCCCAGCATTTT

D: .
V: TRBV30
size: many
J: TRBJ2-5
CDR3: CAWSPQARVETQYF
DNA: TGTGCCTGGAGTCCACAGGCGCGGGTAGAGACCCAGTACTTC

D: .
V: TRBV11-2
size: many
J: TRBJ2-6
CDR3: CASSSIVRVGGANVLTF
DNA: TGTGCCAGCAGCTCCATTGTTAGGGTTGGTGGGGCCAACGTCCTGACTTTC

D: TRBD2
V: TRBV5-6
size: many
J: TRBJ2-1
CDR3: CASSKGLADDNEQFF
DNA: TGTGCCAGCAGCAAGGGACTAGCGGATGACAATGAGCAGTTCTTC

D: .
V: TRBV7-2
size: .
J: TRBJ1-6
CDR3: CASNMNRGVKSPPHF
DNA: TGTGCCAGCAACATGAACCGGGGGGTTAAGTCACCCCCCCACTTT

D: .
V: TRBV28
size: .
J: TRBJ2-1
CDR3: CASSRRETQFF
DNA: TGTGCCAGCAGCCGACGGGAGACCCAGTTCTTC

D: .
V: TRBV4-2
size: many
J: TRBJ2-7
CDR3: CASSQELGGASSYEQYF
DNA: TGTGCCAGCAGCCAAGAACTGGGGGGGGCATCCTCCTACGAGCAGTACTTC

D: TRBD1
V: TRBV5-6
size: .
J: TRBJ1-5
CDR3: CASSLAVGQGNQPQHF
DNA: TGTGCCAGCAGCTTGGCCGTGGGACAGGGCAATCAGCCCCAGCATTTT

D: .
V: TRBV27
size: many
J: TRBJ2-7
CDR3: CASNPRGGAYEQYF
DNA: TGTGCCAGCAATCCAAGGGGGGGGGCCTACGAGCAGTACTTC

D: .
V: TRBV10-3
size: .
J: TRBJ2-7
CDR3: CAISEDNYEQYF
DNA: TGTGCCATCAGTGAGGACAACTACGAGCAGTACTTC

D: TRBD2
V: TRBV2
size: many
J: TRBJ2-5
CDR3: CASSGWRGGQETQYF
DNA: TGTGCCAGCAGTGGGTGGCGGGGGGGTCAAGAGACCCAGTACTTC

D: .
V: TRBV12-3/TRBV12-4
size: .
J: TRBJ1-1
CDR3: CASSLAGGGAFF
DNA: TGTGCCAGCAGTTTAGCGGGGGGTGGAGCTTTCTTT

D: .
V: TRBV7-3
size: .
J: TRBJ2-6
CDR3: CASSPQGYGANVLTF
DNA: TGTGCCAGCAGCCCTCAGGGATATGGGGCCAACGTCCTGACTTTC

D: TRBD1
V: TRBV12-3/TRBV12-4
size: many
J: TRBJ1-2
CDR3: CASTRTGSHYGYTF
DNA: TGTGCCAGCACCCGGACAGGGAGCCACTATGGCTACACCTTC

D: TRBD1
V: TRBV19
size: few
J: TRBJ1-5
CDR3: CASRPGQGMGPQHF
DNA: TGTGCCAGTAGGCCGGGACAGGGTATGGGGCCCCAGCATTTT

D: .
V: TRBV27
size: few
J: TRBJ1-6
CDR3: CASRQFTGNSPLHF
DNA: TGTGCCAGCCGGCAATTCACAGGGAATTCACCCCTCCACTTT

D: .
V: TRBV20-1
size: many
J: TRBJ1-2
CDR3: CSAREPGPMRGYTF
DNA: TGCAGTGCTAGAGAGCCAGGGCCGATGAGGGGCTACACCTTC

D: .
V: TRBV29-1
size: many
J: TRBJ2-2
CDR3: CSARADGKNGELFF
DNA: TGCAGCGCCCGAGCGGATGGGAAGAACGGGGAGCTGTTTTTT

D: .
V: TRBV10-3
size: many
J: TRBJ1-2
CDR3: CAISEEGQGYGYTF
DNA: TGTGCCATCAGTGAGGAGGGGCAAGGATATGGCTACACCTTC

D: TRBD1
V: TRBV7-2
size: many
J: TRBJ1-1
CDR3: CASSLRRTGGEAFF
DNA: TGTGCCAGCAGCTTGAGGCGGACAGGGGGTGAGGCTTTCTTT

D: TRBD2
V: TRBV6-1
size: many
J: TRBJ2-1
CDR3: CASSEVGAGPQFF
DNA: TGTGCCAGCAGTGAAGTTGGAGCGGGGCCCCAGTTCTTC

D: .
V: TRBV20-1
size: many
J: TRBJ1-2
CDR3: CSAPELAGEGYTF
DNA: TGCAGTGCCCCCGAGTTGGCAGGCGAAGGCTACACCTTC

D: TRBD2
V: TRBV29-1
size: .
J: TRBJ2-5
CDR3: CSVPSLAGGQETQYF
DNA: TGCAGCGTCCCGAGCCTAGCGGGAGGGCAAGAGACCCAGTACTTC

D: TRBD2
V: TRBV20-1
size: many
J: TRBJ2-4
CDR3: CSASTSGGAKNIQYF
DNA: TGCAGTGCGAGTACTAGCGGGGGGGCCAAAAACATTCAGTACTTC

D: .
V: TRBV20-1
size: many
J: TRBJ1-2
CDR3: CSAREGVLNYGYTF
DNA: TGCAGTGCTAGGGAAGGGGTACTTAACTATGGCTACACCTTC

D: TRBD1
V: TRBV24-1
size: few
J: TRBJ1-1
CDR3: CATSAHGQGRTEAFF
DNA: TGTGCCACCAGTGCCCATGGACAGGGGAGGACTGAAGCTTTCTTT

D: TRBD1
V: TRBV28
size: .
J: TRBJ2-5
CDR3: CASSYDRGAGETQYF
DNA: TGTGCCAGCAGCTACGACAGGGGTGCGGGAGAGACCCAGTACTTC

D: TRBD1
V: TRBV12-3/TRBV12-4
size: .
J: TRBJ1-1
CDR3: CASSLADRALNTEAFF
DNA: TGTGCCAGCAGTTTAGCGGACAGGGCTTTGAACACTGAAGCTTTCTTT

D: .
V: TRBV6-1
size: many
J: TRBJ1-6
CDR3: CASSEARGGLGSPLHF
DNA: TGTGCCAGCAGTGAAGCGCGGGGGGGACTGGGGTCACCCCTCCACTTT

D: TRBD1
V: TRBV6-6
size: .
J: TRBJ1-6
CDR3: CASSYSGQGDSPLHF
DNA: TGTGCCAGCAGTTACTCAGGACAGGGTGATTCACCCCTCCACTTT

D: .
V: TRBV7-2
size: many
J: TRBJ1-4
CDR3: CASSLDPPGAKEKLFF
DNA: TGTGCCAGCAGCTTAGATCCTCCAGGGGCAAAAGAAAAACTGTTTTTT

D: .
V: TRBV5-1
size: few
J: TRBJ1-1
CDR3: CASSLGSSGTEAFF
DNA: TGCGCCAGCAGCTTGGGGTCGTCTGGCACTGAAGCTTTCTTT

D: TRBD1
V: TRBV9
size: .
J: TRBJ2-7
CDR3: CASSVSRGLSYEQYF
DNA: TGTGCCAGCAGCGTAAGCAGGGGGCTCTCCTACGAGCAGTACTTC

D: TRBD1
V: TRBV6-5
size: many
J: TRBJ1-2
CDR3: CASSGLRDRGDYGYTF
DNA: TGTGCCAGCAGTGGCCTTCGGGACAGGGGCGACTATGGCTACACCTTC

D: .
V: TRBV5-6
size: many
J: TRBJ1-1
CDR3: CASSLMTYNTEAFF
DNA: TGTGCCAGCAGCTTGATGACGTACAACACTGAAGCTTTCTTT

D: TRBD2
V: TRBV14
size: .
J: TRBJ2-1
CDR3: CASSQYTFLRGGGYNEQFF
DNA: TGTGCCAGCAGCCAATATACCTTTTTGCGCGGCGGGGGGTACAATGAGCAGTTCTTC

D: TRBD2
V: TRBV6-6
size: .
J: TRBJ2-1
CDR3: CASVLAGVNEQFF
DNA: TGTGCCAGTGTCCTAGCGGGGGTTAATGAGCAGTTCTTC

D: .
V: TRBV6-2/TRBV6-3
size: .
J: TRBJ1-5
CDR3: CASSSLSGSGNQPQHF
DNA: TGTGCCAGCAGTTCTCTTTCCGGCTCGGGCAATCAGCCCCAGCATTTT

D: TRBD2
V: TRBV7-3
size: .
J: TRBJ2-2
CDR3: CASNPKGRAGTNTGELFF
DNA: TGTGCCAGCAACCCAAAAGGCCGAGCGGGGACGAACACCGGGGAGCTGTTTTTT

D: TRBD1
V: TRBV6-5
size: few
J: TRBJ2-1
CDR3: CASSVGQGDPNNEQFF
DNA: TGTGCCAGCAGCGTCGGACAGGGAGACCCTAACAATGAGCAGTTCTTC

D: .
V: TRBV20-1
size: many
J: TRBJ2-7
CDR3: CSAKRGGGAVEQYF
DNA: TGCAGTGCGAAACGAGGGGGGGGGGCGGTCGAGCAGTACTTC

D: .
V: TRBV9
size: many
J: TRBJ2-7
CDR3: CASSVPPPDYEQYF
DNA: TGTGCCAGCAGCGTACCCCCTCCTGACTACGAGCAGTACTTC

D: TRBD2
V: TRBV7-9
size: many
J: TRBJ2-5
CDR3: CATTRRGQETQYF
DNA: TGTGCCACCACCCGGCGGGGGCAAGAGACCCAGTACTTC

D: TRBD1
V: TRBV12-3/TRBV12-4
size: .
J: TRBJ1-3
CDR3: CASSYPGQGNTIYF
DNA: TGTGCCAGCAGTTACCCGGGACAGGGAAACACCATATATTTT

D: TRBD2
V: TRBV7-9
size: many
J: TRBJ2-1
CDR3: CASSGQRGSSYNEQFF
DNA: TGTGCCAGCAGCGGACAGCGGGGGAGCTCCTACAATGAGCAGTTCTTC

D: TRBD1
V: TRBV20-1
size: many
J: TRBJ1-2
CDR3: CSARGRGRGDYGYTF
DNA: TGCAGTGCTAGGGGCAGGGGGCGCGGGGACTATGGCTACACCTTC

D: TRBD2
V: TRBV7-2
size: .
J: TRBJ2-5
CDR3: CASSFGLAGGPGETQYF
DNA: TGTGCCAGCAGCTTCGGACTAGCGGGAGGGCCTGGAGAGACCCAGTACTTC

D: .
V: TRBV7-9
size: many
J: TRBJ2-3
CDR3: CASSSLGAALPDTQYF
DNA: TGTGCCAGCAGCTCGCTGGGCGCCGCGTTACCAGATACGCAGTATTTT

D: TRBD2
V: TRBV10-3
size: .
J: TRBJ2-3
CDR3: CAIRESGRGTDTQYF
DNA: TGTGCCATCAGGGAAAGCGGGAGAGGGACAGATACGCAGTATTTT